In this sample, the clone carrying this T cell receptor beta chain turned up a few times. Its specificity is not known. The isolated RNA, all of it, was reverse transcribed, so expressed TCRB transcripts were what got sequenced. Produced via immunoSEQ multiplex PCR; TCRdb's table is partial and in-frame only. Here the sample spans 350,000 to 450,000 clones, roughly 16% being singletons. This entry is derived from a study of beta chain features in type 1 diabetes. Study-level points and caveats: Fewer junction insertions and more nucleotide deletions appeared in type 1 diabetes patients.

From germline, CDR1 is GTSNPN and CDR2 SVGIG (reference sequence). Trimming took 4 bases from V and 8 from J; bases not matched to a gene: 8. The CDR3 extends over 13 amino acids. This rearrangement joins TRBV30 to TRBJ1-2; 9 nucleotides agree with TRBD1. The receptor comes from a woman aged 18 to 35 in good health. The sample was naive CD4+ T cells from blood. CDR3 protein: CAWTAGTGFGYTF. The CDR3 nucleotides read TGTGCCTGGACCGCCGGGACAGGGTTCGGCTACACCTTC.